This is a list of T cell receptor beta chains from one sample in a study of cytomegalovirus exposure and HLA in healthy donors. The data were produced by immunoSEQ multiplex PCR, yet TCRdb's version contains in-frame clones alone and is incomplete. The repertoire has 150,000 to 200,000 clones, roughly 79% of them found once; the top ten carry approximately 2.2%. The sequenced sample was PBMCs. Every receptor here comes from a woman younger than 45 in good health and CMV-seropositive. CDR3s include the opening cysteine and the closing phenylalanine or tryptophan. Each record gives: D gene, J gene, clone size, V gene, CDR3 protein, CDR3 DNA. The D gene is left open where the match is weak. Some rows have no size entry. The others give once, few or many, or a class for an expanded clone.

>TRBD1|TRBJ2-1|.|TRBV27
CASRRTGGVGEQFF
TGTGCCAGCAGGCGGACAGGAGGAGTCGGGGAGCAGTTCTTC
>TRBD1|TRBJ2-2|.|TRBV11-2
CASRYGQALATGELFF
TGTGCCAGCAGATACGGACAGGCATTGGCGACCGGGGAGCTGTTTTTT
>TRBD1|TRBJ1-5|.|TRBV18
CASSPRAGGDQPQHF
TGTGCCAGCTCCCCTAGAGCAGGGGGCGATCAGCCCCAGCATTTT
>TRBD1|TRBJ2-7|.|TRBV30
CAWAGQDSYEQYF
TGTGCCTGGGCGGGACAGGACTCCTACGAGCAGTACTTC
>.|TRBJ1-1|.|TRBV6-5
CASSSPRRGRNTEAFF
TGTGCCAGCAGTTCCCCGAGGCGAGGCCGAAACACTGAAGCTTTCTTT
>TRBD1|TRBJ2-7|.|TRBV7-6
CASTPGTGSYEQYF
TGTGCCAGCACCCCCGGGACAGGGTCCTACGAGCAGTACTTC
>TRBD2|TRBJ2-3|.|TRBV7-2
CASSLMGRGGSDTQYF
TGTGCCAGCAGCTTAATGGGGCGGGGGGGCTCGGATACGCAGTATTTT
>.|TRBJ2-3|once|TRBV9
CASSVGTSPTDTQYF
TGTGCCAGCAGCGTAGGGACTTCCCCCACAGATACGCAGTATTTT
>.|TRBJ1-5|.|TRBV6-6
CASSFRAGNQPQHF
TGTGCCAGCAGTTTCAGGGCGGGCAATCAGCCCCAGCATTTT
>TRBD2|TRBJ2-7|.|TRBV7-2
CASSGMAGAYAEQYF
TGTGCCAGCAGCGGAATGGCGGGAGCCTACGCTGAGCAGTACTTC
>.|TRBJ2-7|once|TRBV4-3
CASSQECLNEGHEQYF
TGCGCCAGCAGCCAAGAATGCCTAAATGAGGGCCACGAGCAGTACTTC
>.|TRBJ1-1|.|TRBV14
CASSIGGSTEAFF
TGTGCCAGCAGCATCGGGGGGTCCACTGAAGCTTTCTTT
>.|TRBJ2-2|.|TRBV5-6
CASSPRARYTGELFF
TGTGCCAGCAGCCCGAGGGCCCGATACACCGGGGAGCTGTTTTTT
>TRBD1|TRBJ2-7|.|TRBV4-1
CASSQESHGQGTYEQYF
TGCGCCAGCAGCCAAGAAAGTCACGGACAGGGGACCTACGAGCAGTACTTC
>.|TRBJ1-5|few|TRBV28
CASTSRWPQHF
TGTGCCAGCACTTCCCGTTGGCCCCAGCATTTT
>.|TRBJ1-5|.|TRBV15
CATTSTASNQPQHF
TGTGCCACCACATCGACAGCCAGCAATCAGCCCCAGCATTTT
>TRBD1|TRBJ2-2|few|TRBV19
CASSLRQGVVTGELFF
TGTGCCAGTAGCCTAAGACAGGGAGTAGTCACCGGGGAGCTGTTTTTT
>.|TRBJ2-5|.|TRBV19
CASSIVRAMGETQYF
TGTGCCAGTAGTATCGTCAGGGCGATGGGGGAGACCCAGTACTTC
>TRBD2|TRBJ2-1|.|TRBV7-2
CASSPGSGRVSYNEQFF
TGTGCCAGCAGCCCAGGGAGCGGGAGAGTGTCCTACAATGAGCAGTTCTTC
>.|TRBJ1-1|few|TRBV30
CAWSDRTEAFF
TGTGCCTGGAGTGACAGAACTGAAGCTTTCTTT
>.|TRBJ1-2|.|TRBV30
CAWNKVQGANYGYTF
TGTGCCTGGAACAAGGTTCAGGGCGCCAACTATGGCTACACCTTC
>.|TRBJ1-1|.|TRBV5-4
CASKGSYTEAFF
TGTGCCAGCAAGGGGTCTTACACTGAAGCTTTCTTT
>.|TRBJ2-5|.|TRBV6-6
CASSSTLPTGETQYF
TGTGCCAGCAGTTCAACACTGCCGACGGGGGAGACCCAGTACTTC